The 8 T cell receptor beta chains reported below all come from one sample, sequenced in a study of blood T cells in healthy people across ages. For the second PCR, which ran for about 6 to 11 cycles, a sample-barcoded 5' primer and a J-beta primer mix were used. TCRdb analysed the 5' RACE reads with MiXCR anew, one entry per CDR3 protein. The sample includes roughly 700,000 distinct CDR3 sequences, approximately 50% of them seen just once. Sequenced input: blood. These receptors were taken from an older woman in good health.

This clonotype was seen more than once but under ten times. This rearrangement joins TRBV29-1 to TRBJ1-1, with 8 bases matching TRBD1. The length of the CDR3 is 14 residues. After removal of 3 bases from V and 5 bases from J, the junction contained 8 bases not matched to a gene. The V gene's germline CDR1 is SQVTM and CDR2 ANQGSEA. The chain's CDR3 is CSVDGRRGRTEAFF. Here the CDR3 DNA reads TGCAGCGTTGATGGTCGCAGGGGGCGTACTGAAGCTTTCTTT.

The CDR3 here is CASSSRTSGSTDTQYF. Here the CDR3 DNA reads TGTGCCAGCAGCTCCCGGACTAGCGGGAGCACAGATACGCAGTATTTT. The gene calls are TRBV7-9 and TRBJ2-3, with 11 bases identical to TRBD2. From germline, CDR1 is SEHNR and CDR2 FQNEAQ (reference sequence). Trimming removed 4 bases from V and 0 bases from J; junction bases left unmatched: 3. The CDR3 covers 16 residues.

This clonotype appeared a few times. The gene calls are TRBV7-9 and TRBJ2-5; the D gene is possibly TRBD1 (6 bases). V dropped 2 bases and J dropped 5 bases, with 9 bases sitting between them. The CDR3 is 13 amino acids. Germline CDR1 is SEHNR and CDR2 is FQNEAQ (reference sequence). The CDR3 DNA follows: TGTGCCAGCAGCTTATACAGGGTTGAGACCCAGTACTTC. Protein product: CASSLYRVETQYF.

This chain joins TRBV20-1 and TRBJ1-4; D remains ambiguous. Germline lookup yields CDR1 DFQATT and CDR2 SNEGSKA (reference sequence). This CDR3 is built from 13 residues. Trimming took 2 bases from V and 4 from J, leaving 8 bases between them. The CDR3 loop reads CSARREHNEKLFF. The CDR3 DNA reads TGCAGTGCTAGAAGGGAGCATAATGAAAAACTGTTTTTT.

This clonotype occurred a few times. The chain links TRBV12-3 or TRBV12-4 to TRBJ1-4; no reliable D call. V was trimmed by 2 bases and J by 5 bases, leaving 12 bases between them. CDR3 length: 15 residues. For the CDR3, the DNA is TGTGCCAGCAGTTTACGTCGTAGGAGCAATGAAAAACTGTTTTTT. Residues: CASSLRRRSNEKLFF.

The table lists this clonotype with a few counts. The V call is TRBV24-1, the J call TRBJ2-3, with no clear D. The CDR3 contains 14 residues. Trimming removed 0 bases from V and 7 bases from J, with 10 bases in between. In germline, CDR1 is KGHDR, CDR2 SFDVKD. The DNA of the CDR3 is TGTGCCACCAGTGATTTGTCGACTCCTAATACGCAGTATTTT. It encodes CATSDLSTPNTQYF.

This clonotype turned up a few times. This sequence joins TRBV29-1 and TRBJ1-4, with D maybe TRBD1 (6 bases). Trimming left V 0 bases short and J 15 bases short, with 14 bases between. CDR1 is SQVTM, CDR2 ANQGSEA, per germline. The CDR3 has 12 residues. CDR3 coding DNA: TGCAGCGTTGAAGATGGGAGAGGGGGTTTGTTTTTT. Translating gives CSVEDGRGGLFF. The variable domain in full, with the rest retrieved from reference TRBV29-1 and TRBJ1-4, is SAVISQKPSRDICQRGTSLTIQCQVDSQVTMMFWYRQQPGQSLTLIATANQGSEATYESGFVIDKFPISRPNLTFSTLTVSNMSPEDSSIYLCSVEDGRGGLFFGSGTQLSVL.

Many counts were recorded for this clonotype. V gene TRBV7-2 combines with J gene TRBJ2-7; D remains unclear. The CDR3 consists of 12 residues. The ends were cut back, 6 bases at V and 2 bases at J, with 8 bases in the middle. Germline CDR1 and CDR2: SGHTA and FQGNSA. This CDR3 reads CASSSGPYEQYF. The CDR3 region has the DNA TGTGCCAGCAGTTCTGGGCCCTACGAGCAGTACTTC. Based on the CDR3 plus reference TRBV7-2 and TRBJ2-7, the full variable domain is GAGVSQSPSNKVTEKGKDVELRCDPISGHTALYWYRQSLGQGLEFLIYFQGNSAPDKSGLPSDRFSAERTGGSVSTLTIQRTQQEDSAVYLCASSSGPYEQYFGPGTRLTVT.